This TCR beta chain was sequenced in a study of blood T cell repertoires in COVID-19. The wider study: COVID-19 samples, acute and convalescent, were from the United States, Italy and Spain.

The study drew participants aged 18 to 89 years from 20 to 30 US areas. Membership in each cohort depended on participant-reported clinical history. Generated by immunoSEQ multiplex PCR, the TCRdb table keeps only in-frame clones and is missing some. The table lists 150,000 to 200,000 clones, more than 75% of them singletons. This TCR came from a woman aged 45 to 65 with acute COVID-19. Sample: PBMCs or T cells enriched from blood (not recorded which).

The CDR3 nucleotides are TGTGCCAGCAGCCCGCGGACGGGAATGAACACTGAAGCTTTCTTT. Its protein is CASSPRTGMNTEAFF. The chain couples TRBV14 to TRBJ1-1; D remains unclear. CDR1 SGHDN and CDR2 FVKESK come from the germline V gene. The CDR3 runs 15 residues. Deletions cut 4 bases from V and 0 bases from J, with 12 bases between.